One sample yielded the 32 T cell receptor beta chains listed below, sequenced in a study of cytomegalovirus exposure and HLA in healthy donors. A multiplex PCR was run with 60 Vbeta primers and 13 Jbeta primers. Produced via immunoSEQ multiplex PCR; TCRdb's table is partial and in-frame only. Of under 200,000 clones listed, 75% to 85% were seen once; the top ten hold 0.65% to 0.85%. The sample was PBMCs. Receptors originate from a female donor in good health and CMV-seronegative.

The chain recombines TRBV19 with TRBJ1-2; D gene uncertain. The V end was cut by 7 bases, the J end by 6 bases, with 12 bases between. The CDR3 runs 12 residues. Per the germline V gene, CDR1 is LNHDA and CDR2 is SQIVND (reference sequence). The CDR3 loop is CASKGGGDGYTF. The CDR3 DNA sequence: TGTGCCAGTAAAGGCGGAGGAGATGGCTACACCTTC.

The CDR3 region is CASSLSGSSGNTIYF. CDR3 nucleotides: TGTGCCAGCAGCTTATCGGGAAGCTCTGGAAACACCATATATTTT. This chain joins TRBV7-9 and TRBJ1-3; D is undetermined. There are 15 residues in the CDR3. Germline V gene lookup returns CDR1 SEHNR and CDR2 FQNEAQ (reference sequence). V lost 2 bases and J 0 bases, leaving 8 bases between the germline ends.

This chain uses TRBV2 with TRBJ2-5; weak D call: TRBD1 (5 bases). Per germline, CDR1 SNHLY and CDR2 FYNNEI. V was shortened by 0 bases and J by 5 bases, with 13 bases between the two germline ends. The CDR3 spans 15 residues. The CDR3 nucleotides read TGTGCCAGCAGTGAAGCGGCAGGCAGGGTGGAGACCCAGTACTTC. Its translation is CASSEAAGRVETQYF.

The table lists this clone with a count of one. The chain couples TRBV9 to TRBJ2-3, with TRBD2 matching over 12 bases. The CDR3 totals 15 residues. Looked up from germline, CDR1 is SGDLS and CDR2 is YYNGEE. V dropped 4 bases and J dropped 6; count of bases not matched to a gene: 6. CDR3 region: CASSPRTSGNDTQYF. CDR3 DNA: TGTGCCAGCAGCCCCCGGACTAGCGGGAACGATACGCAGTATTTT. The variable domain in full, with the rest retrieved from reference TRBV9 and TRBJ2-3, is DSGVTQTPKHLITATGQRVTLRCSPRSGDLSVYWYQQSLDQGLQFLIQYYNGEERAKGNILERFSAQQFPDLHSELNLSSLELGDSALYFCASSPRTSGNDTQYFGPGTRLTVL.

This chain joins TRBV5-4 and TRBJ1-2; TRBD1 might be the D (6 bases). The CDR3 is made up of 15 amino acids. V shed 0 bases and J shed 4 bases, with 13 bases lying between them. The V gene's germline CDR1 is SGHNT and CDR2 YYREEE (reference sequence). The CDR3 protein is CASSLEDSSAYGYTF. The CDR3 DNA reads as TGTGCCAGCAGCTTGGAGGACAGCAGTGCCTATGGCTACACCTTC.

The chain couples TRBV5-8 to TRBJ2-5, with D maybe TRBD1 (5 bases). Trimming stripped 2 bases from V and 5 bases from J, with 10 bases between. This CDR3 region has 13 residues. Germline V gene data show CDR1 as SGHTS and CDR2 as YDEGEE. The CDR3 DNA is TGTGCCAGCAGCTTCCGACCAGGGGAGACCCAGTACTTC. Its translation is CASSFRPGETQYF.

V usage is TRBV5-1 and J usage is TRBJ2-3; the match to TRBD1 covers 9 bases. Losses at the gene ends were 3 bases for V and 1 base for J; bases not matched to a gene: 6. Germline V gives CDR1 SGHRS, CDR2 YFSETQ. This CDR3 comprises 16 residues. DNA for the CDR3: TGCGCCAGCAGCTCGAGCACAGGGGGCCGCACAGATACGCAGTATTTT. It translates to CASSSSTGGRTDTQYF.

This chain uses TRBV7-2 with TRBJ1-6; 7 bases are shared with TRBD1. V gave up 2 bases and J gave up 7 bases; unmatched junction bases: 5. The germline V gene encodes CDR1 SGHTA and CDR2 FQGNSA. The CDR3 contains 15 residues. Here the CDR3 reads CASSLRVGGNSPLHF. The CDR3 DNA sequence: TGTGCCAGCAGCTTAAGAGTAGGGGGCAATTCACCCCTCCACTTT.

This clone occurred once. The chain carries TRBV4-1 and TRBJ2-1, with a possible D match to TRBD1 (5 bases). The CDR3 runs 17 residues. Germline V gene data show CDR1 as MGHRA and CDR2 as YSYEKL. The germline V and J ends were trimmed by 1 base and 6 bases, with 19 bases remaining between them. CDR3 amino acids: CASSQVIQGLWVNEQFF. The CDR3 coding sequence is TGCGCCAGCAGCCAAGTGATCCAGGGATTATGGGTCAATGAGCAGTTCTTC.

There are a few counts of this clone. This chain links TRBV18 with TRBJ2-7; TRBD1 aligns across 11 bases. Germline V gene data show CDR1 as KGHSH and CDR2 as LQKENI. The CDR3 spans 14 residues. Trimming at V came to 6 bases and at J to 3 bases, leaving 4 bases not matched to a gene. The CDR3 loop is CASSAGTGGYEQYF. For the CDR3, the DNA is TGTGCCAGCTCGGCCGGGACAGGGGGCTACGAGCAGTACTTC.

CDR3 coding DNA: TGTGCCAGCAGTCGACGGACAGGGACCACCGGGGAGCTGTTTTTT. Residues: CASSRRTGTTGELFF. The chain links TRBV6-1 to TRBJ2-2; TRBD1 matches at 8 bases. The CDR3 has 15 amino acids. V lost 5 bases and J lost 4; bases outside the gene matches: 6. CDR1 is MNHNS and CDR2 is SASEGT in the germline V gene.

The chain combines TRBV15 with TRBJ2-7, with unresolved D. V lost 3 bases, J lost 2 bases, and 14 bases lay in between. This CDR3 is built from 15 residues. CDR1 and CDR2 from the germline V gene are LNHNV and YYDKDF (reference sequence). In DNA, the CDR3 is TGTGCCACCAGCAGTACGGGTAGGTTTACCTACGAGCAGTACTTC. Its translation is CATSSTGRFTYEQYF.

This chain connects TRBV5-1 to TRBJ1-1; maybe TRBD1 (5 bases). The CDR3 is 14 residues long. V was clipped by 3 bases and J by 1 base, with 10 bases between them. Per the germline V gene, CDR1 is SGHRS and CDR2 is YFSETQ. The CDR3 DNA is TGCGCCAGCAGCTCCAGGGTGGCGAACACTGAAGCTTTCTTT. Translated: CASSSRVANTEAFF.

The DNA of the CDR3 is TGTGCCAGCACTCTCCGCGGGGATACGCAGTATTTT. This encodes CASTLRGDTQYF. V usage is TRBV7-6 and J usage is TRBJ2-3, with D possibly matching TRBD2 (5 bases). The CDR3 runs 12 residues. With 7 bases removed from V and 6 bases from J, the gap between germline ends came to 11 bases. Germline CDR1 and CDR2: SGHVS and FNYEAQ.

V is TRBV5-6 and J is TRBJ2-7, with TRBD1 identical over 12 bases. From germline, CDR1 is SGHDT and CDR2 YYEEEE. The V segment lost 4 bases and the J segment 4 bases; nucleotides outside the gene matches: 3. This CDR3 comprises 14 residues. The chain's CDR3 is CASSVGQGAYEQYF. In DNA form, the CDR3 reads TGTGCCAGCAGCGTGGGACAGGGGGCGTACGAGCAGTACTTC.

This chain connects TRBV6-6 to TRBJ2-7; D is possibly TRBD2 (6 bases). The CDR3 contains 13 residues. V gave up 7 bases and J gave up 4 bases, with 14 bases separating them. CDR1 is MNHNY, CDR2 SVGAGI, per germline (reference sequence). CDR3: CASNGDFSYEQYF. The CDR3 DNA reads as TGTGCCAGCAACGGGGACTTTTCATACGAGCAGTACTTC.

The chain combines TRBV30 with TRBJ1-3; 11 bases fit TRBD1. The CDR3 has 15 amino acids. The ends lost 4 bases at V and 0 bases at J; junction bases unmatched: 2. The germline V gene encodes CDR1 GTSNPN and CDR2 SVGIG (reference sequence). CDR3 residues: CAWKDRGLSGNTIYF. In DNA form, the CDR3 reads TGTGCCTGGAAGGACAGGGGGCTCTCTGGAAACACCATATATTTT.

The chain joins TRBV7-6 to TRBJ1-5; no clear D. Germline values: CDR1 SGHVS, CDR2 FNYEAQ. Trimming cost V 5 bases and J 4 bases, with 9 bases left between them. The CDR3 runs to 13 residues. The CDR3 spells CASSLERNQPQHF. CDR3 coding DNA: TGTGCCAGCAGCCTAGAGCGGAATCAGCCCCAGCATTTT.

The rearrangement links TRBV7-3 to TRBJ2-1; 8 bases map to TRBD2. This CDR3 is built from 17 residues. The ends lost 4 bases at V and 7 bases at J; junction bases unmatched: 15. Germline lookup yields CDR1 SGHTA and CDR2 FQGTGA. In nucleotides, the CDR3 is TGTGCCAGCAGCTCCTGGGTGGTGGCGGGGGGCGAGAATGAGCAGTTCTTC. Translating gives CASSSWVVAGGENEQFF.

The chain uses TRBV19 and TRBJ2-5; no clear D. Germline V gene sequence: CDR1 LNHDA, CDR2 SQIVND (reference sequence). The CDR3 consists of 13 residues. Deletions cut 3 bases from V and 7 bases from J, with 12 bases between. The CDR3 coding sequence is TGTGCCAGTAGTATGCACGGCGGCGCGACCCAGTACTTC. It encodes CASSMHGGATQYF. The variable domain in full, with the rest retrieved from reference TRBV19 and TRBJ2-5, is DGGITQSPKYLFRKEGQNVTLSCEQNLNHDAMYWYRQDPGQGLRLIYYSQIVNDFQKGDIAEGYSVSREKKESFPLTVTSAQKNPTAFYLCASSMHGGATQYFGPGTRLLVL.

The chain uses TRBV11-2 and TRBJ2-7; the match to TRBD2 covers 7 bases. Germline loops: CDR1 SGHAT, CDR2 FQNNGV. V dropped 4 bases and J dropped 3; count of bases not matched to a gene: 3. CDR3 length equals 13 residues. CDR3 protein: CASSSLAVYEQYF. The CDR3 DNA is TGTGCCAGCAGCTCCCTAGCGGTCTACGAGCAGTACTTC.

This clone has only a few counts. The chain uses TRBV25-1 and TRBJ1-1, with D unresolved. The CDR3 covers 14 residues. V was cut by 4 bases and J by 4 bases, with 13 bases left in between. CDR1 is MGHDK, CDR2 SYGVNS, per germline. The CDR3 region is CASSVWEAGTEAFF. The CDR3 nucleotides read TGTGCCAGCAGTGTGTGGGAAGCGGGCACTGAAGCTTTCTTT.

The chain is built from TRBV4-2 and TRBJ1-2, with TRBD1 as a possible D gene (6 bases). Germline V CDR1 and CDR2: LGHNA, YNFKEQ. The CDR3 totals 15 residues. The V and J ends lost 1 base and 4 bases respectively, with 13 bases between them. CDR3 loop: CASSQGSGESYGYTF. CDR3 sequence (DNA): TGTGCCAGCAGCCAAGGGTCAGGGGAAAGCTATGGCTACACCTTC.

The rearrangement joins TRBV28 to TRBJ2-1; 12 bases are a match to TRBD2. V trimming: 5 bases; J trimming: 4 bases; junction bases outside the gene matches: 6. The germline V gene encodes CDR1 MDHEN and CDR2 SYDVKM. The CDR3 is made up of 16 amino acids. The CDR3 protein is CASSPPTSGSYNEQFF. Written as DNA, the CDR3 is TGTGCCAGCAGTCCCCCGACTAGCGGGAGTTACAATGAGCAGTTCTTC.

The chain links TRBV5-6 to TRBJ2-7; TRBD1 aligns across 8 bases. V shed 4 bases, J shed 3 bases, and the junction held 12 bases outside the gene matches. This CDR3 has 16 amino acids. Germline V gene data show CDR1 as SGHDT and CDR2 as YYEEEE. The CDR3 is CASSALAGTGLYEQYF. The CDR3 DNA sequence: TGTGCCAGCAGCGCTTTAGCCGGGACAGGTCTCTACGAGCAGTACTTC.

The V and J genes are TRBV2 and TRBJ1-6; tentatively, D is TRBD1 (5 bases). V lost 8 bases, J lost 4 bases, and 9 bases lay in between. Looked up from germline, CDR1 is SNHLY and CDR2 is FYNNEI. CDR3 length equals 13 residues. The CDR3 DNA reads as TGTGCCAGCCGGGAGGGGTATAATTCACCCCTCCACTTT. The encoded protein is CASREGYNSPLHF.

The CDR3 spells CASSLTNTGELFF. The DNA of the CDR3 is TGTGCCAGCAGCTTAACTAACACCGGGGAGCTGTTTTTT. This chain joins TRBV7-6 and TRBJ2-2; D not resolved. Per the germline V gene, CDR1 is SGHVS and CDR2 is FNYEAQ. The CDR3 length is 13 residues. V lost 2 bases and J 2 bases, leaving 3 bases between the germline ends.

This clone appeared once. The CDR3 loop is CAISTGENTGELFF. CDR3 DNA: TGTGCCATTTCTACAGGAGAGAACACCGGGGAGCTGTTTTTT. The gene calls are TRBV10-3 and TRBJ2-2; possible D gene TRBD1, 5 bases. The CDR3 loop spans 14 amino acids. Germline CDR1 is ENHRY and CDR2 is SYGVKD. The V and J ends lost 9 bases and 1 base respectively, with 12 bases between them.

The chain combines TRBV10-3 with TRBJ1-3; 7 positions agree with TRBD1. In germline, CDR1 is ENHRY, CDR2 SYGVKD. The CDR3 extends over 16 amino acids. Trimming took 6 bases from V and 4 from J; bases not matched to a gene: 12. The chain's CDR3 is CAIRNRGGPWGNTIYF. The DNA for the CDR3 is TGTGCCATCAGGAACAGGGGTGGTCCATGGGGAAACACCATATATTTT.

The chain combines TRBV7-3 with TRBJ1-4; D perhaps matches TRBD1 (5 bases). The length of the CDR3 is 15 residues. CDR1 SGHTA and CDR2 FQGTGA come from the germline V gene. Trimming took 5 bases from V and 8 from J, leaving 18 bases between them. This CDR3 reads CASSVPAGLGEKLFF. In nucleotides, the CDR3 is TGTGCCAGCAGCGTGCCAGCAGGGCTAGGAGAAAAACTGTTTTTT.

The J gene is TRBJ2-7, the V gene TRBV28; no clear D gene. This CDR3 contains 13 residues. The germline V gene encodes CDR1 MDHEN and CDR2 SYDVKM. Trimming removed 1 base from V and 6 bases from J, with 10 bases in between. The CDR3: CASSLYSAGEQYF. The CDR3 DNA is TGTGCCAGCAGTTTATACTCCGCAGGCGAGCAGTACTTC.

The chain carries TRBV7-3 and TRBJ2-7; TRBD1 matches at 8 bases. V trimming: 1 base; J trimming: 3 bases; junction bases outside the gene matches: 5. The germline CDR1 and CDR2 sequences are SGHTA and FQGTGA. CDR3 length equals 15 residues. CDR3 nucleotide sequence: TGTGCCAGCAGCTTAAACCCCGGACAGGGCTACGAGCAGTACTTC. Translation: CASSLNPGQGYEQYF.